Listed below are T cell receptor beta chains from one sample, sequenced in a study of blood T cell repertoires in COVID-19. The repertoire was sequenced with immunoSEQ multiplex PCR; TCRdb's copy has only in-frame clones and lacks some. Among approximately 240,000 clones, around 82% were seen once, and the ten largest hold 4% to 6%. The material sequenced was peripheral blood. The receptors come from a woman aged 80 or over with active or convalescent COVID-19. CDR3s include the opening cysteine and the closing phenylalanine or tryptophan. D genes are given only for firm matches. Expanded clones get a size class; other rows say once, few or many, or leave the size out.

TRBV24-1	TRBJ2-2	-	-	CATSDLSPGRGGTGELFF	TGTGCCACCAGTGACCTAAGCCCAGGACGGGGTGGCACCGGGGAGCTGTTTTTT
TRBV5-1	TRBJ1-2	-	few	CASSPGVYGYTF	TGCGCCAGCAGCCCGGGGGTGTATGGCTACACCTTC
TRBV4-1	TRBJ1-2	-	-	CASSQGTANGYTF	TGCGCCAGCAGCCAAGGGACAGCGAATGGCTACACCTTC
TRBV10-2	TRBJ1-5	-	-	CASSEGARNQPQHF	TGCGCCAGCAGTGAAGGGGCGCGGAATCAGCCCCAGCATTTT
TRBV2	TRBJ1-5	-	once	CASRAQGSYNQPQHF	TGTGCCAGCAGAGCTCAGGGAAGCTATAATCAGCCCCAGCATTTT
TRBV19	TRBJ2-2	-	few	CASSTGWATGELFF	TGTGCCAGTAGTACAGGGTGGGCCACCGGGGAGCTGTTTTTT
TRBV11-2	TRBJ1-6	-	-	CASSLDLAATKTLHF	TGTGCCAGCAGCTTAGATCTGGCAGCAACTAAAACCCTCCACTTT
TRBV11-2	TRBJ2-3	-	once	CAIEWTGTDTQYF	TGTGCCATCGAATGGACAGGCACAGATACGCAGTATTTT
TRBV28	TRBJ1-1	-	-	CASMGHRNTEAFF	TGTGCCAGCATGGGACACAGGAACACTGAAGCTTTCTTT
TRBV4-2	TRBJ1-1	-	-	CASSQSPRLTAFF	TGTGCCAGCAGCCAGTCCCCCAGACTCACGGCTTTCTTT
TRBV27	TRBJ1-4	-	-	CASSLGWGQDEKLFF	TGTGCCAGCAGTTTAGGGTGGGGGCAAGATGAAAAACTGTTTTTT
TRBV7-2	TRBJ1-1	-	-	CASSTRVWTEAFF	TGTGCCAGCAGCACCAGGGTATGGACTGAAGCTTTCTTT
TRBV6-5	TRBJ2-2	-	-	CASNTGSGELFF	TGTGCCAGCAATACAGGGTCCGGGGAGCTGTTTTTT
TRBV7-9	TRBJ1-2	TRBD1	-	CASSLGQGVRYGYTF	TGTGCCAGCAGCTTGGGACAGGGTGTGCGGTATGGCTACACCTTC
TRBV29-1	TRBJ2-7	-	-	CSVVIGRASYEQYF	TGCAGCGTTGTTATCGGCAGGGCCTCCTACGAGCAGTACTTC
TRBV28	TRBJ2-2	-	few	CASSFLSGITGELFF	TGTGCCAGCAGTTTTTTATCCGGGATCACCGGGGAGCTGTTTTTT
TRBV29-1	TRBJ2-6	-	-	CSVEDWASFGSGANVLTF	TGCAGCGTTGAAGATTGGGCCAGCTTTGGCTCTGGGGCCAACGTCCTGACTTTC
TRBV28	TRBJ1-2	-	-	CASSPRGGRNGYTF	TGTGCCAGCAGTCCCCGTGGGGGGAGAAATGGCTACACCTTC
TRBV12-3/TRBV12-4	TRBJ1-4	-	-	CASSYPGEKLFF	TGTGCCAGCAGTTATCCGGGTGAAAAACTGTTTTTT
TRBV28	TRBJ2-5	-	once	CASSPQTGGETQYF	TGTGCCAGCAGTCCGCAGACCGGAGGCGAGACCCAGTACTTC
TRBV5-1	TRBJ2-2	TRBD1	-	CASSRGQGDTGELFF	TGCGCCAGCAGCAGGGGACAGGGGGACACCGGGGAGCTGTTTTTT
TRBV28	TRBJ1-3	-	once	CASLEGRTIHSGNTIYF	TGTGCCAGCCTCGAGGGCCGCACGATCCACTCTGGAAACACCATATATTTT
TRBV10-3	TRBJ1-4	-	-	CATSLRSATNEKLFF	TGTGCCACTAGCCTTAGGAGCGCAACTAATGAAAAACTGTTTTTT
TRBV18	TRBJ1-3	-	-	CASSPPGQGISGNTIYF	TGTGCCAGCTCACCACCGGGCCAGGGGATTTCTGGAAACACCATATATTTT
TRBV2	TRBJ1-1	-	-	CASSDRGSTEAFF	TGTGCCAGCAGTGATCGGGGAAGCACTGAAGCTTTCTTT
TRBV9	TRBJ1-6	TRBD1	-	CASSAGQGTNSPLHF	TGTGCCAGCAGCGCCGGACAGGGTACAAATTCACCCCTCCACTTT
TRBV2	TRBJ1-1	-	-	CASKGQPNTEAFF	TGTGCCAGCAAGGGGCAGCCGAACACTGAAGCTTTCTTT
TRBV28	TRBJ1-2	TRBD1	-	CASSLSGTGGFHTF	TGTGCCAGCAGTTTAAGTGGGACAGGGGGATTCCACACCTTC
TRBV2	TRBJ2-7	-	few	CASSVSGFYEQYF	TGTGCCAGCAGTGTATCGGGTTTTTACGAGCAGTACTTC
TRBV6-5	TRBJ1-1	-	-	CASTYGPTRNTEAFF	TGTGCCAGCACTTACGGGCCGACGAGGAACACTGAAGCTTTCTTT
TRBV5-5	TRBJ1-2	-	-	CASSSDSLYGYTF	TGTGCCAGCAGCAGTGACAGTCTCTATGGCTACACCTTC